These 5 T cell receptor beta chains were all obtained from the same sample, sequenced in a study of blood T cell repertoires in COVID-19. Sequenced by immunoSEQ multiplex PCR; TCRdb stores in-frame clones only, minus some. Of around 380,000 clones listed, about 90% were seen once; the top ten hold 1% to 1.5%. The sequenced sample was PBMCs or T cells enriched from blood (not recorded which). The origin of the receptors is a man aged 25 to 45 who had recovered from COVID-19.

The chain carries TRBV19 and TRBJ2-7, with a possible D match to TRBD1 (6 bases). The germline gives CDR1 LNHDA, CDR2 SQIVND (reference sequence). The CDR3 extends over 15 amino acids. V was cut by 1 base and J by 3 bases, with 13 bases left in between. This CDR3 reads CASSIGPGHLYEQYF. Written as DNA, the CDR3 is TGTGCCAGTAGTATAGGTCCGGGACACCTCTACGAGCAGTACTTC. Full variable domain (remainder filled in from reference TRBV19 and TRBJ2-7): DGGITQSPKYLFRKEGQNVTLSCEQNLNHDAMYWYRQDPGQGLRLIYYSQIVNDFQKGDIAEGYSVSREKKESFPLTVTSAQKNPTAFYLCASSIGPGHLYEQYFGPGTRLTVT.

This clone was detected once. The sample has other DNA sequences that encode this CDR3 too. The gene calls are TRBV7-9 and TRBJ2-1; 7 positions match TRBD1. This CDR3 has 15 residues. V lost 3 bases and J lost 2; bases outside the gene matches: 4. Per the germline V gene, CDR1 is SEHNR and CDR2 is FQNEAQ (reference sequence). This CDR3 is CASSFRQGPYNEQFF. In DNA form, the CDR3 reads TGTGCCAGCAGCTTTCGACAGGGCCCCTACAATGAGCAGTTCTTC.

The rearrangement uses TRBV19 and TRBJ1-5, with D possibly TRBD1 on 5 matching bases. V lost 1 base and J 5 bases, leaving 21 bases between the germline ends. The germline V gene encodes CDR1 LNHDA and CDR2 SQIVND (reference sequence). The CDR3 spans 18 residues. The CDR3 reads CASSIVQGFGGRHQPQHF. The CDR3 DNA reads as TGTGCCAGTAGTATAGTTCAAGGGTTCGGGGGGAGGCATCAGCCCCAGCATTTT.

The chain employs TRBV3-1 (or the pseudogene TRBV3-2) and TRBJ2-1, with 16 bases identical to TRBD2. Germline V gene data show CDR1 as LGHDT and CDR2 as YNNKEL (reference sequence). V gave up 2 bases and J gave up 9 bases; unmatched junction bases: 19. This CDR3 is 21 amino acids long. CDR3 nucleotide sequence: TGTGCCAGCAGCCAACCCGCGGGACTAGCGGGGGGGCCAGAATCATATTGTGAGCAGTTCTTC. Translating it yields CASSQPAGLAGGPESYCEQFF.

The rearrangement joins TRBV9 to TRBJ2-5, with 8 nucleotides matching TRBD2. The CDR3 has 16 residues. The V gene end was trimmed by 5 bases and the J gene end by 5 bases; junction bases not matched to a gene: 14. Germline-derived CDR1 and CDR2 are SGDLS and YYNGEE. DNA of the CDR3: TGTGCCAGCAGTTCCTCCGGGACTAGAACAGGGGAGACCCAGTACTTC. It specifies CASSSSGTRTGETQYF.